This TCR beta chain originates from a study of T cells in Graves' hyperthyroidism and ophthalmopathy. Deletions cut 0 bases from V and 7 bases from J, with 13 bases between. CDR1 is GTSNPN and CDR2 is SVGIG in the germline V gene (reference sequence). The CDR3 runs 14 residues. Amplification targeted TCR beta CDR3 regions from RNA transcripts. The HTBI set primed first-round TCR CDR3 RT-PCR. TCRdb independently ran MiXCR on the multiplex PCR reads; one entry per CDR3 protein. The sample contains 650,000 to 850,000 distinct CDR3 sequences, 18% of which appear only once. The TCR comes from a woman aged 50 to 60 with Graves' hyperthyroidism that later progressed to Graves' ophthalmopathy. The chain uses TRBV30 and TRBJ1-5; D gene unclear. Sequencing was done on a sample of blood. The CDR3 sequence: CAWSVRRVHQPQHF. Written as DNA, the CDR3 is TGTGCCTGGAGTGTACGGAGGGTTCACCAGCCCCAGCATTTT.